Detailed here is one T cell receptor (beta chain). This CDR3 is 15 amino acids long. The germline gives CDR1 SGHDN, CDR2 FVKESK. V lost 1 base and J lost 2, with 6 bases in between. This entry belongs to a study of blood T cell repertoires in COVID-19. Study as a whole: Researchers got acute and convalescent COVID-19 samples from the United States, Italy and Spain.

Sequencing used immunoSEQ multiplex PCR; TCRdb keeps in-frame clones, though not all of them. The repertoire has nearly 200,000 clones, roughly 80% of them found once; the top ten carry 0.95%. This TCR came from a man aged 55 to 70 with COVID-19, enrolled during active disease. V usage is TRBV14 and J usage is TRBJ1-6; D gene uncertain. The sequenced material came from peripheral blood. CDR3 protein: CASSQAVPYNSPLHF. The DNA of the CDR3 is TGTGCCAGCAGCCAAGCGGTTCCCTATAATTCACCCCTCCACTTT.